This T cell receptor (beta chain) was observed in a study of blood T cell repertoires in COVID-19. Study at large: Collection of acute and convalescent COVID-19 samples took place in the United States, Italy and Spain. T cells, B-cell-depleted T cells, or PBMCs provided the cDNA or gDNA that served as material.

In the authors' workflow: By means of reference gene primer amplification, nucleated cell counts were estimated. Only in-frame clones appear in the TCRdb table, and some are missing; sequencing was by immunoSEQ multiplex PCR. The V and J calls and clone size are taken from that table; D and trimming were inferred from the DNA. Among fewer than 200,000 clones listed, about four fifths were seen once. This CDR3 comprises 15 residues. Germline values: CDR1 SGHKS, CDR2 YYEKEE (reference sequence). Trimming took 0 bases from V and 4 from J, leaving 13 bases between them. The rearrangement links TRBV5-5 to TRBJ1-2; unclear D gene. This sequence originates from a middle-aged man who had recovered from COVID-19. The sample consisted of peripheral blood. This CDR3 is CASSLDISKSYGYTF. The CDR3 DNA is TGTGCCAGCAGCTTGGATATAAGCAAGAGCTATGGCTACACCTTC. The full variable domain, completed using reference TRBV5-5 and TRBJ1-2, is DAGVTQSPTHLIKTRGQQVTLRCSPISGHKSVSWYQQVLGQGPQFIFQYYEKEERGRGNFPDRFSARQFPNYSSELNVNALLLGDSALYLCASSLDISKSYGYTFGSGTRLTVV.